Shown below are 17 T cell receptor beta chains from a single sample sequenced in a study of Ad26.COV2.S vaccination and SARS-CoV-2 variants (dated by TCRdb to 2020 to 2023). In the paper's terms, the treatment or condition label means: some 20 received Ad26.COV2.S at low or high dose, single or two shots; 5 received placebo; per-sample allocation not given. Repertoires of vaccine and placebo recipients were sequenced from samples taken on day 63 after the first injection. Libraries were built with the immunoSEQ multiplex PCR assay. TCRdb obtained this table from immuneACCESS and retained in-frame rearrangements with V and J assigned. These tables miss some clones; where compared with another copy, unresolved V genes account for less than half of the shortfall, and the remainder is unexplained. The sample has under 550,000 clones on record, roughly 88% of them singletons. Clones ranked in the top ten supply 3.6% of the sample.

The starting material was peripheral blood, obtained in a trial of Ad26.COV2.S vaccine versus placebo. Every receptor here comes from a person between 18 and 60 years old who received the Ad26.COV2.S COVID-19 vaccine or a placebo.

CDR3 sequence reads: CASSEFTSGGAYEQFF. CDR3 in DNA: TGTGCCAGCAGTGAATTCACTAGCGGGGGGGCCTATGAGCAGTTCTTC. This chain uses TRBV6-1 with TRBJ2-1, with TRBD2 matching 13 bases. The CDR3 is made up of 16 amino acids. CDR1 is MNHNS, CDR2 SASEGT, per germline. Germline trimming cut 2 bases from V and 8 bases from J; bases unmatched to any gene: 6.

The chain carries TRBV7-2 and TRBJ2-1, with TRBD2 matching 13 bases. With V trimmed by 4 bases and J by 9 bases, 6 bases remained unmatched. Germline V gives CDR1 SGHTA, CDR2 FQGNSA. This CDR3 spans 15 amino acids. The CDR3: CASSSTSGGSSEQFF. The CDR3 region has the DNA TGTGCCAGCAGCTCGACTAGCGGGGGGAGCAGTGAGCAGTTCTTC. The full variable domain, with the rest looked up from reference TRBV7-2 and TRBJ2-1, is GAGVSQSPSNKVTEKGKDVELRCDPISGHTALYWYRQSLGQGLEFLIYFQGNSAPDKSGLPSDRFSAERTGGSVSTLTIQRTQQEDSAVYLCASSSTSGGSSEQFFGPGTRLTVL.

V and J are TRBV2 and TRBJ2-5, with 8 bases fitting TRBD1. This CDR3 is built from 14 residues. Trimming at V came to 4 bases and at J to 4 bases, leaving 5 bases not matched to a gene. Germline V gene lookup returns CDR1 SNHLY and CDR2 FYNNEI. The CDR3 nucleotides read TGTGCCAGCAGTGTTCAGGGGGCTGGAGAGACCCAGTACTTC. It specifies CASSVQGAGETQYF.

This chain links TRBV19 with TRBJ2-7; 14 nucleotides align to TRBD2. The CDR3 extends over 17 amino acids. Trimming removed 3 bases from V and 2 bases from J; junction bases left unmatched: 6. CDR1 is LNHDA and CDR2 is SQIVND in the germline V gene (reference sequence). As DNA, the CDR3 is TGTGCCAGTAGTATGGGGACTAGCGGGGGCCTCACCTACGAGCAGTACTTC. Translated, it gives CASSMGTSGGLTYEQYF.

The chain employs TRBV9 and TRBJ2-5, with D uncertain. The CDR3 loop spans 14 amino acids. With 4 bases removed from V and 1 base from J, the gap between germline ends came to 11 bases. The germline V gene has CDR1 SGDLS and CDR2 YYNGEE. The CDR3 reads CASSPGGLQETQYF. CDR3 DNA: TGTGCCAGCAGCCCTGGTGGTCTCCAAGAGACCCAGTACTTC.

This clone was picked up one time. CDR3 loop: CASSPRAGRKYTQYF. For the CDR3, the DNA is TGTGCCAGCAGTCCTAGGGCCGGTCGTAAGTATACGCAGTATTTT. The rearrangement uses TRBV14 and TRBJ2-3; no firm D call. Trimming left V 6 bases short and J 7 bases short, with 20 bases between. CDR1 SGHDN and CDR2 FVKESK come from the germline V gene. This CDR3 is 15 amino acids long.

J is TRBJ2-3 and V is TRBV15; no firm D call. V was shortened by 2 bases and J by 0 bases, with 15 bases between the two germline ends. Germline CDR1 LNHNV, CDR2 YYDKDF (reference sequence). This CDR3 has 17 residues. The CDR3 DNA sequence: TGTGCCACCAGCAGATTCCCCAGGAGTTTAAGCACAGATACGCAGTATTTT. Translated: CATSRFPRSLSTDTQYF.

This chain connects TRBV4-1 to TRBJ2-7; TRBD2 aligns across 12 bases. The ends lost 3 bases at V and 6 bases at J; junction bases unmatched: 12. The germline CDR1 and CDR2 sequences are MGHRA and YSYEKL. The CDR3 runs 17 residues. The CDR3 region is CASSHQETGLAGLEQYF. CDR3 in DNA: TGCGCCAGCAGCCACCAAGAGACGGGACTAGCGGGCCTCGAGCAGTACTTC.

This chain uses TRBV28 with TRBJ1-1; D gene ambiguous. The germline V gene encodes CDR1 MDHEN and CDR2 SYDVKM. V was shortened by 6 bases and J by 0 bases, with 11 bases between the two germline ends. The CDR3 extends over 14 amino acids. CDR3 in amino acids: CASSPVGLNTEAFF. The CDR3 DNA reads TGTGCCAGCAGCCCGGTGGGTTTGAACACTGAAGCTTTCTTT.

This clone was observed a few times. V and J are TRBV2 and TRBJ1-1; D uncertain. The V end was cut by 2 bases, the J end by 12 bases, with 10 bases between. CDR3 length equals 11 residues. The V gene's germline CDR1 is SNHLY and CDR2 FYNNEI. The CDR3 DNA reads as TGTGCCAGCAGTGAAATATCTACGACTTTCTTT. Translated, it gives CASSEISTTFF.

This clone was seen more than once but under ten times. The V and J genes are TRBV5-4 and TRBJ1-5; no firm D call. This CDR3 spans 12 amino acids. V dropped 2 bases and J dropped 3 bases, with 3 bases sitting between them. The V gene's germline CDR1 is SGHNT and CDR2 YYREEE (reference sequence). The CDR3 region has the DNA TGTGCCAGCAGCTTACCCAATCAGCCCCAGCATTTT. Protein: CASSLPNQPQHF.

The genes are TRBV18 and TRBJ2-2; D is perhaps TRBD1 or TRBD2 (7 bases each). Germline CDR1 is KGHSH and CDR2 is LQKENI. The CDR3 is made up of 18 amino acids. V lost 3 bases and J 2 bases, leaving 19 bases between the germline ends. CDR3 DNA sequence: TGTGCCAGCTCACCCGGAGGGGGCAGGGGGGGAAACACCGGGGAGCTGTTTTTT. Protein sequence: CASSPGGGRGGNTGELFF.

The rearrangement links TRBV14 to TRBJ2-3, with a possible D match to TRBD2 (5 bases). The CDR3 length is 14 residues. The V end lost 5 bases, the J end lost 2 bases, and 11 bases lay between the germline ends. In germline, CDR1 is SGHDN, CDR2 FVKESK. CDR3 region: CASSWTSLTDTQYF. The CDR3 coding sequence is TGTGCCAGCAGCTGGACTTCTCTCACAGATACGCAGTATTTT.

This clone was seen a handful of times. V usage is TRBV7-9 and J usage is TRBJ2-7; D gene uncertain. The CDR3 sequence is 13 residues long. V was clipped by 5 bases and J by 0 bases, with 8 bases between them. Germline V gene data show CDR1 as SEHNR and CDR2 as FQNEAQ (reference sequence). The CDR3 DNA reads as TGTGCCAGCAGCCCACAGAGCTCCTACGAGCAGTACTTC. Encoded protein: CASSPQSSYEQYF.

The V gene is TRBV30, the J gene TRBJ2-3, with 9 bases that match TRBD2. CDR1 is GTSNPN, CDR2 SVGIG, per germline (reference sequence). V was clipped by 7 bases and J by 13 bases; unmatched bases: 15. CDR3 length equals 13 residues. CDR3 region: CASRGAGGPREYF. CDR3 in DNA: TGTGCCTCCAGAGGAGCGGGGGGCCCCCGAGAGTATTTT.

The chain uses TRBV29-1 and TRBJ1-1; TRBD1 aligns across 7 bases. The CDR3 covers 16 residues. J gave up 1 base and V 7 bases, and 15 bases lay outside the gene matches. In germline, CDR1 is SQVTM, CDR2 ANQGSEA. The CDR3 sequence: CSGVGGAIRANTEAFF. The CDR3 bases are TGCAGCGGTGTAGGGGGCGCGATCCGGGCGAACACTGAAGCTTTCTTT.

The chain combines TRBV7-9 with TRBJ2-7; D is possibly TRBD2 (5 bases). The CDR3 is 15 amino acids. In germline, CDR1 is SEHNR, CDR2 FQNEAQ (reference sequence). V was pared by 0 bases and J by 2 bases, with 11 bases between. CDR3 coding DNA: TGTGCCAGCAGCTTAGCGAGGACTCCAACCTACGAGCAGTACTTC. Its protein is CASSLARTPTYEQYF. Drawing the rest from reference TRBV7-9 and TRBJ2-7, the complete variable domain is DTGVSQNPRHKITKRGQNVTFRCDPISEHNRLYWYRQTLGQGPEFLTYFQNEAQLEKSRLLSDRFSAERPKGSFSTLEIQRTEQGDSAMYLCASSLARTPTYEQYFGPGTRLTVT.